This is a list of T cell receptor beta chains from one sample in a study of blood T cell repertoires in COVID-19. The table came from immunoSEQ multiplex PCR; TCRdb's copy has only in-frame clones and leaves some out. This table holds about 170,000 clones, more than 70% found once. The sequenced material came from PBMCs or T cells enriched from blood (not recorded which). The receptors come from a woman aged 45-60 years in a cohort exposed to, infected with or recovered from COVID-19 (not recorded which). CDR3s include the opening cysteine and the closing phenylalanine or tryptophan. The D gene is left open where the match is weak. Not all rows give a size; the values are once, few, many and, for expanded clones, a class.

J: TRBJ1-3; D: -; length: 13; size: once; V: TRBV12-5; CDR3: CASGLTSGNTIYF; DNA: TGTGCTAGTGGTTTGACATCTGGAAACACCATATATTTT
J: TRBJ1-1; D: -; length: 12; size: few; V: TRBV28; CDR3: CASSFRGYEAFF; DNA: TGTGCCAGCAGTTTCCGGGGGTATGAAGCTTTCTTT
J: TRBJ1-5; D: -; length: 17; size: once; V: TRBV5-5; CDR3: CASSLAEGVGSNQPQHF; DNA: TGTGCCAGCAGCTTGGCCGAGGGGGTGGGGAGCAATCAGCCCCAGCATTTT
J: TRBJ1-2; D: TRBD1; length: 12; size: -; V: TRBV5-1; CDR3: CASSMGQGGYTF; DNA: TGCGCCAGCAGCATGGGACAGGGCGGCTACACCTTC
J: TRBJ1-1; D: -; length: 14; size: -; V: TRBV11-2; CDR3: CASSTDLWDTEAFF; DNA: TGTGCCAGCAGCACGGACTTATGGGACACTGAAGCTTTCTTT
J: TRBJ1-2; D: TRBD1; length: 16; size: -; V: TRBV3-1/TRBV3-2; CDR3: CASSQAYVRQGDGYTF; DNA: TGTGCCAGCAGCCAGGCCTATGTGAGACAGGGCGATGGCTACACCTTC
J: TRBJ1-1; D: -; length: 15; size: -; V: TRBV30; CDR3: CAWSFSGGVPHEAFF; DNA: TGTGCCTGGAGTTTTTCGGGGGGGGTACCCCATGAAGCTTTCTTT
J: TRBJ2-5; D: TRBD2; length: 15; size: -; V: TRBV3-1/TRBV3-2; CDR3: CASSQGLAVQETQYF; DNA: TGTGCCAGCAGCCAAGGACTAGCGGTACAAGAGACCCAGTACTTC
J: TRBJ2-2; D: TRBD2; length: 17; size: -; V: TRBV11-2; CDR3: CASSLGLAGGLSGELFF; DNA: TGTGCCAGCAGCCTAGGACTAGCGGGGGGGCTCTCCGGGGAGCTGTTTTTT
J: TRBJ2-7; D: TRBD1; length: 15; size: -; V: TRBV3-1/TRBV3-2; CDR3: CASSQGRQGASEQYF; DNA: TGTGCCAGCAGCCAAGGCCGACAGGGGGCCTCCGAGCAGTACTTC
J: TRBJ2-7; D: -; length: 16; size: -; V: TRBV7-9; CDR3: CASSFQTGGSSYEQYF; DNA: TGTGCCAGCAGCTTTCAGACTGGGGGCAGCTCCTACGAGCAGTACTTC
J: TRBJ1-4; D: -; length: 12; size: -; V: TRBV27; CDR3: CASKDLQGRLFF; DNA: TGTGCCAGCAAAGATCTTCAGGGTAGGCTGTTTTTT
J: TRBJ2-7; D: -; length: 14; size: -; V: TRBV7-5; CDR3: CARSLGQGGYEQYF; DNA: TGTGCCAGAAGCCTCGGACAGGGGGGCTACGAGCAGTACTTC
J: TRBJ2-4; D: -; length: 13; size: -; V: TRBV6-5; CDR3: CASRASGGNIQYF; DNA: TGTGCCAGCAGGGCCAGTGGAGGAAACATTCAGTACTTC
J: TRBJ2-6; D: -; length: 16; size: -; V: TRBV7-3; CDR3: CASSFSGSSGANVLTF; DNA: TGTGCCAGCAGCTTTTCCGGGAGCTCTGGGGCCAACGTCCTGACTTTC